These 18 T cell receptor beta chains share one sample of origin, sequenced in a study of blood T cell repertoires in COVID-19. Only in-frame clones appear in the TCRdb table, and some are missing; sequencing was by immunoSEQ multiplex PCR. The data hold 45,000 to 60,000 clones, with 60% to 80% observed a single time. The specimen was PBMCs or T cells enriched from blood (not recorded which). All receptors derive from a woman aged 45-59 years with acute COVID-19.

In its sample, this clone was seen a few times. The chain recombines TRBV9 with TRBJ1-6; D is ambiguous. From germline, CDR1 is SGDLS and CDR2 YYNGEE. The CDR3 extends over 16 amino acids. With 0 bases removed from V and 7 bases from J, the gap between germline ends came to 14 bases. In DNA form, the CDR3 reads TGTGCCAGCAGCGTAGGCCGGGATGCCAGAAATTCACCCCTCCACTTT. Translated: CASSVGRDARNSPLHF.

V and J are TRBV6-5 and TRBJ1-2; a weak D match, TRBD1 (5 bases). Deletions cut 7 bases from V and 5 bases from J, with 17 bases between. There are 14 residues in the CDR3. Germline CDR1 is MNHEY and CDR2 is SVGAGI. CDR3 DNA: TGTGCCAGCAACTCCTTGACAGAAGGTTATGGCTACACCTTC. Amino acids: CASNSLTEGYGYTF.

The chain employs TRBV7-3 and TRBJ2-1; 7 bases agree with TRBD2. Trimming at V came to 2 bases and at J to 4 bases, leaving 8 bases not matched to a gene. The CDR3 loop spans 16 amino acids. Germline-derived CDR1 and CDR2 are SGHTA and FQGTGA. CDR3 DNA sequence: TGTGCCAGCAGCTTAGGGGGAGCGGGATCGTACAATGAGCAGTTCTTC. Translated, it gives CASSLGGAGSYNEQFF.

This clone was seen only a few times. The rearrangement links TRBV6-6 to TRBJ1-1; 8 bases agree with TRBD1. Losses at the gene ends were 11 bases for V and 0 bases for J; bases not matched to a gene: 11. CDR3 size: 15 residues. CDR1 is MNHNY, CDR2 SVGAGI, per germline (reference sequence). CDR3 in amino acids: CAASKAGGVNTEAFF. The CDR3 region has the DNA TGTGCCGCGAGTAAGGCAGGGGGCGTGAACACTGAAGCTTTCTTT.

This chain joins TRBV24-1 and TRBJ2-2, with TRBD1 matching 8 bases. The germline CDR1 and CDR2 sequences are KGHDR and SFDVKD. The CDR3 is made up of 22 amino acids. Trimming at V came to 5 bases and at J to 0 bases, leaving 22 bases not matched to a gene. For the CDR3, the DNA is TGTGCCACCAGTGGAAACCTTCAGGGGGCGACAACTGTGGGTGCGAACACCGGGGAGCTGTTTTTT. This encodes CATSGNLQGATTVGANTGELFF.

The chain joins TRBV9 to TRBJ1-2; tentative D call: TRBD1 (6 bases). This CDR3 is built from 16 residues. Germline lookup yields CDR1 SGDLS and CDR2 YYNGEE. Trimming removed 6 bases at V and 4 bases at J, with 22 bases between. DNA of the CDR3: TGTGCCAGCATCCCTCTGACAGGCCTTGCTAGCTATGGCTACACCTTC. Amino acid sequence: CASIPLTGLASYGYTF. The entire variable domain, with the rest obtained from reference TRBV9 and TRBJ1-2, is as follows: DSGVTQTPKHLITATGQRVTLRCSPRSGDLSVYWYQQSLDQGLQFLIQYYNGEERAKGNILERFSAQQFPDLHSELNLSSLELGDSALYFCASIPLTGLASYGYTFGSGTRLTVV.

This rearrangement joins TRBV7-3 to TRBJ1-6, with D possibly matching TRBD1 (6 bases). Germline V gene data show CDR1 as SGHTA and CDR2 as FQGTGA. This CDR3 is 13 amino acids long. The V end lost 6 bases, the J end lost 7 bases, and 10 bases lay between the germline ends. The CDR3 DNA sequence: TGTGCCAGCAGGTGGACAGCAAATTCACCCCTCCACTTT. Protein product: CASRWTANSPLHF.

This chain uses TRBV12-5 with TRBJ2-7; 7 bases align to TRBD1. The CDR3 has 15 residues. After removal of 2 bases from V and 3 bases from J, the junction contained 7 bases not matched to a gene. Germline values: CDR1 LGHNT, CDR2 FRNRAP. In nucleotides, the CDR3 is TGTGCTAGTGGTTTGAGTTCGGGACAGTTCTACGAGCAGTACTTC. Its protein is CASGLSSGQFYEQYF.

There are a few counts of this clone. The chain links TRBV28 to TRBJ1-2; the D is unclear. Germline lookup yields CDR1 MDHEN and CDR2 SYDVKM. The V gene lost 11 bases and the J gene lost 1 base, with 17 bases spanning the gap. The CDR3 totals 14 residues. CDR3 bases: TGTGCCGGAGCGGGTGGGCGGGTTAACTATGGCTACACCTTC. Translation: CAGAGGRVNYGYTF.

This chain joins TRBV19 and TRBJ2-1, with 10 bases identical to TRBD1. Germline CDR1 LNHDA, CDR2 SQIVND (reference sequence). With 6 bases clipped from V and 5 bases from J, the junction kept 10 bases outside the gene matches. The CDR3 has 16 residues. The CDR3 sequence: CASRPWTGGNNNEQFF. In DNA form, the CDR3 reads TGTGCCAGTAGACCCTGGACAGGGGGGAACAACAATGAGCAGTTCTTC.

The chain uses TRBV5-1 and TRBJ1-1; D unclear. Trimming pared 2 bases from V and 3 bases from J, leaving 8 bases between. The CDR3 sequence is 13 residues long. CDR1 is SGHRS and CDR2 is YFSETQ in the germline V gene. CDR3: CASSFGRDTEAFF. CDR3 DNA: TGCGCCAGCAGCTTTGGGAGGGACACTGAAGCTTTCTTT.

The CDR3 reads CASSPRTGGREKLFF. In nucleotides, the CDR3 is TGTGCCAGCAGCCCTAGGACAGGGGGCAGGGAAAAACTGTTTTTT. The chain joins TRBV13 to TRBJ1-4; 11 nucleotides align to TRBD1. With 5 bases clipped from V and 8 bases from J, the junction kept 7 bases outside the gene matches. The CDR3 loop spans 15 amino acids. From germline, CDR1 is PRHDT and CDR2 FYEKMQ (reference sequence).

The chain recombines TRBV11-2 with TRBJ2-7; tentative D call: TRBD1 (6 bases). V was pared by 5 bases and J by 7 bases, with 12 bases between. CDR3 length equals 12 residues. Germline V gene sequence: CDR1 SGHAT, CDR2 FQNNGV. As DNA, the CDR3 is TGTGCCAGCAGCCTTTATGACAGGGAGCAGTACTTC. Translation gives CASSLYDREQYF.

The V call is TRBV7-8, the J call TRBJ2-4, with TRBD2 matching over 11 bases. Germline V gives CDR1 SGHVS, CDR2 FQNEAQ. V lost 4 bases to trimming and J lost 4 bases; unmatched junction nucleotides: 6. The CDR3 consists of 16 residues. The CDR3 DNA reads as TGTGCCAGCAGCTCTTCTAGCGGGGGGACAAAAAACATTCAGTACTTC. Translated, it gives CASSSSSGGTKNIQYF.

The chain carries TRBV9 and TRBJ2-7; possible D gene TRBD1, 6 bases. CDR3 length: 15 residues. V was clipped by 0 bases and J by 6 bases, with 16 bases between them. From germline, CDR1 is SGDLS and CDR2 YYNGEE. The CDR3 nucleotides read TGTGCCAGCAGCGTAGAGGCACAGGGACCCCCCGAGCAGTACTTC. Its translation is CASSVEAQGPPEQYF.

The chain couples TRBV6-1 to TRBJ2-4, with D possibly matching TRBD1 (6 bases). The CDR3 consists of 16 residues. Germline CDR1 reads MNHNS; CDR2 reads SASEGT. Trimming pared 0 bases from V and 7 bases from J, leaving 16 bases between. CDR3 loop: CASSEALRTALNIQYF. CDR3 DNA sequence: TGTGCCAGCAGTGAAGCGCTGAGGACAGCGCTTAACATTCAGTACTTC.

The rearrangement uses TRBV3-1 (or the pseudogene TRBV3-2) and TRBJ2-7; TRBD1 aligns across 7 bases. The CDR3 has 14 residues. Germline V lookup: CDR1 LGHDT, CDR2 YNNKEL (reference sequence). Losses at the gene ends were 4 bases for V and 3 bases for J; bases not matched to a gene: 6. The CDR3, as DNA: TGTGCCAGCAGCCCCTCGGGACAGAACTACGAGCAGTACTTC. It yields the protein CASSPSGQNYEQYF.

This chain joins TRBV7-8 and TRBJ1-1, with 9 bases aligning to TRBD1. The length of the CDR3 is 14 residues. With V trimmed by 4 bases and J by 5 bases, 5 bases remained unmatched. Looked up from germline, CDR1 is SGHVS and CDR2 is FQNEAQ. The DNA for the CDR3 is TGTGCCAGCAGCTATGGACAGGGGCGGACTGAAGCTTTCTTT. Translation gives CASSYGQGRTEAFF.